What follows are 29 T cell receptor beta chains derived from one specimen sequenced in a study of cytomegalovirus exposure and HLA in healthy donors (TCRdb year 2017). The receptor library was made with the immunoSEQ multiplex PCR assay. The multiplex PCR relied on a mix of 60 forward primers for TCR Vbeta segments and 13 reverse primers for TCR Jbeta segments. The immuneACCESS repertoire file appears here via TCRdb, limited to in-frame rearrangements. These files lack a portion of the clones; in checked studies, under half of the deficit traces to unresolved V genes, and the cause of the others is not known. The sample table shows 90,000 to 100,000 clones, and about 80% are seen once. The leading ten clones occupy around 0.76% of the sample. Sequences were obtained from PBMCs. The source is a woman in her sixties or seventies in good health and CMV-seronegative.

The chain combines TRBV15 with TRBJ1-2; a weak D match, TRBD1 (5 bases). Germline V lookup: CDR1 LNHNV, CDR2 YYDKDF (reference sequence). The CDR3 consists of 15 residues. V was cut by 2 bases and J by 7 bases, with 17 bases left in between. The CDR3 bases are TGTGCCACCAGCAGACCAGGCGACAGTCGGTTTGGCTACACCTTC. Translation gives CATSRPGDSRFGYTF.

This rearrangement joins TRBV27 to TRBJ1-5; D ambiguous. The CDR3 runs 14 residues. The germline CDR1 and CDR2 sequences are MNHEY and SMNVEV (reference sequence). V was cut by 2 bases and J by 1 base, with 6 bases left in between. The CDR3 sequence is CASSLQASNQPQHF. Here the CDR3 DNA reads TGTGCCAGCAGTTTACAGGCGAGCAATCAGCCCCAGCATTTT.

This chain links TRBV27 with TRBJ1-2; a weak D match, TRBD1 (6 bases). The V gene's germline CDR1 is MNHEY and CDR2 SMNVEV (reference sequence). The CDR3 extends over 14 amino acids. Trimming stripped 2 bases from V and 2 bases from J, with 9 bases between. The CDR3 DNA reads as TGTGCCAGCAGTTTAGGGACACCGAACTATGGCTACACCTTC. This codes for CASSLGTPNYGYTF.

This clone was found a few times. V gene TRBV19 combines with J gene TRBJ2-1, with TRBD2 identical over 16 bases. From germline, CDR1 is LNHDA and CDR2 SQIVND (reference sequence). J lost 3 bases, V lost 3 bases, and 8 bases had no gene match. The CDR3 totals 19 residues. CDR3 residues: CASSIPPGLAGGSYNEQFF. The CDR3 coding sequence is TGTGCCAGTAGTATCCCCCCGGGACTAGCGGGAGGGAGCTACAATGAGCAGTTCTTC.

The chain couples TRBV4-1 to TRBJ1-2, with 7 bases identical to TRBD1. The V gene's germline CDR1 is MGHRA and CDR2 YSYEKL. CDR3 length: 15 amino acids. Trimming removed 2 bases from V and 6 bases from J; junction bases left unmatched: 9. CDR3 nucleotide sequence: TGCGCCAGCAGCCAACCGGGGCAGGGGGTACATGGCTACACCTTC. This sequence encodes CASSQPGQGVHGYTF.

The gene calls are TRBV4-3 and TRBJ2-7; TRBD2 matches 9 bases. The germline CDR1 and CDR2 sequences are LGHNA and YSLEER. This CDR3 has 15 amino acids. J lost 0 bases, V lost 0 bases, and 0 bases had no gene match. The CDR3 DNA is TGCGCCAGCAGCCAAGAACTAGCGGGCTCCTACGAGCAGTACTTC. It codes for CASSQELAGSYEQYF.

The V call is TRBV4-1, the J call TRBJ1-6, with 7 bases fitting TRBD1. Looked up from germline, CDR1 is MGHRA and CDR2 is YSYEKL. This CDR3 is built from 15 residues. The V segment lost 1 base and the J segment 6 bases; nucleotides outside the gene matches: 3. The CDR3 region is CASSQVTGSNSPLHF. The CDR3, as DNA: TGCGCCAGCAGCCAAGTGACAGGGAGTAATTCACCCCTCCACTTT.

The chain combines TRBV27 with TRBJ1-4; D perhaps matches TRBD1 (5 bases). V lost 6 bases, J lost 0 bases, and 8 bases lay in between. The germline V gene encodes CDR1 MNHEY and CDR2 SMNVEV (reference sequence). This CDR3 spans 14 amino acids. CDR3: CASRSGSTNEKLFF. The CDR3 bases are TGTGCCAGCAGATCAGGGTCAACTAATGAAAAACTGTTTTTT. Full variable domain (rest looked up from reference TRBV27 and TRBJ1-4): EAQVTQNPRYLITVTGKKLTVTCSQNMNHEYMSWYRQDPGLGLRQIYYSMNVEVTDKGDVPEGYKVSRKEKRNFPLILESPSPNQTSLYFCASRSGSTNEKLFFGSGTQLSVL.

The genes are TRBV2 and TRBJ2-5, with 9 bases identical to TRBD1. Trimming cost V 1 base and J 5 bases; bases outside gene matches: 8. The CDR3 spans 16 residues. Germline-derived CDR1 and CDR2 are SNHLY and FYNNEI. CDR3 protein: CASSEVRTGEGETQYF. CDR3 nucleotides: TGTGCCAGCAGTGAAGTGAGGACAGGGGAAGGTGAGACCCAGTACTTC.

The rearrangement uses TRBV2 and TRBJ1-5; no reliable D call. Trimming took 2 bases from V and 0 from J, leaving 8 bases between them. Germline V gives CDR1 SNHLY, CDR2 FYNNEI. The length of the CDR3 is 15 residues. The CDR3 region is CASSEMQASNQPQHF. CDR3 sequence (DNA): TGTGCCAGCAGTGAAATGCAGGCTAGCAATCAGCCCCAGCATTTT.

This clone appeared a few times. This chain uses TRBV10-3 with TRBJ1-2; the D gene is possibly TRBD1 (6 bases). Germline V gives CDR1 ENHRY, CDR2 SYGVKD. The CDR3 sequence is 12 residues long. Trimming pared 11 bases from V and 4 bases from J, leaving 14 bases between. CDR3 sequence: CAASGEGYGYTF. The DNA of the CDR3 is TGTGCCGCCTCAGGGGAAGGCTATGGCTACACCTTC.

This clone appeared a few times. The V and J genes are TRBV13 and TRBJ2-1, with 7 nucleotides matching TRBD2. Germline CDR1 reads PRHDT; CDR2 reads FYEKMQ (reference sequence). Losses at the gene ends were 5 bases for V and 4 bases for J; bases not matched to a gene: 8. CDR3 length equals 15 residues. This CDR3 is CASSPTGLTYNEQFF. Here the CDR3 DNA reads TGTGCCAGCAGCCCGACGGGACTAACGTACAATGAGCAGTTCTTC. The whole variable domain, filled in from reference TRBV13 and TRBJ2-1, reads AAGVIQSPRHLIKEKRETATLKCYPIPRHDTVYWYQQGPGQDPQFLISFYEKMQSDKGSIPDRFSAQQFSDYHSELNMSSLELGDSALYFCASSPTGLTYNEQFFGPGTRLTVL.

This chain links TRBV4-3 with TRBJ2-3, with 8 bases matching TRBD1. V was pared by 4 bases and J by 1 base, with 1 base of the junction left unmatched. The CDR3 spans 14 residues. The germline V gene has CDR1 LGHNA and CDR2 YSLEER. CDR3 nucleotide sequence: TGCGCCAGCAGCCCGGGACAGGGCACAGATACGCAGTATTTT. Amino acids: CASSPGQGTDTQYF.

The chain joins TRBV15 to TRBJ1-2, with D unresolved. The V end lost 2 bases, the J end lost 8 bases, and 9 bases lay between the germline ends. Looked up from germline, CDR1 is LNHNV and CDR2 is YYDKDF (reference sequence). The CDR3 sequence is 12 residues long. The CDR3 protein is CATSRIREGYTF. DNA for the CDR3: TGTGCCACCAGCAGAATTCGGGAAGGCTACACCTTC.

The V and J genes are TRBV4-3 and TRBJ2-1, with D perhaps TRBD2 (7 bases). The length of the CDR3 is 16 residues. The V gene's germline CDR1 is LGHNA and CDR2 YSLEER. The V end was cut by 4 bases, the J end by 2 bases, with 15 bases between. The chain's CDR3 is CASSLNRAGAYNEQFF. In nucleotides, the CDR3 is TGCGCCAGCAGCCTTAACAGGGCGGGAGCCTACAATGAGCAGTTCTTC.

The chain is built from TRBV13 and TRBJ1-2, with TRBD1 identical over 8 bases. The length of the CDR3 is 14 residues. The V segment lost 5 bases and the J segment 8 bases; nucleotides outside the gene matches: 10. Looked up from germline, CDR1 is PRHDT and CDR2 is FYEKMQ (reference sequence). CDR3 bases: TGTGCCAGCAGCCCCGAGGCAGGGGGCTCGGGCTACACCTTC. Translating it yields CASSPEAGGSGYTF.

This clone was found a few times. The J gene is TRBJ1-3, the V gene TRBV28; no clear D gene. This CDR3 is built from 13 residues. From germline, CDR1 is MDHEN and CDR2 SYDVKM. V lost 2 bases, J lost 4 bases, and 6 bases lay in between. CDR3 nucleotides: TGTGCCAGCAGTTTAACCGGGGGAAACACCATATATTTT. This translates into CASSLTGGNTIYF.

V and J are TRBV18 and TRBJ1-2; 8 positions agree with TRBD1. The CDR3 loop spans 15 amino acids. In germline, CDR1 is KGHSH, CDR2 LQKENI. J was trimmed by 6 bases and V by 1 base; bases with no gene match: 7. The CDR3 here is CASSPRPRGLDGYTF. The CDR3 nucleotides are TGTGCCAGCTCACCACGACCCAGGGGGCTCGATGGCTACACCTTC. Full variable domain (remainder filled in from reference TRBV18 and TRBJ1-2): NAGVMQNPRHLVRRRGQEARLRCSPMKGHSHVYWYRQLPEEGLKFMVYLQKENIIDESGMPKERFSAEFPKEGPSILRIQQVVRGDSAAYFCASSPRPRGLDGYTFGSGTRLTVV.

CDR3 in DNA: TGTGCCAGCTCGCCCTTTGACAGGGCCGTTAATGAAAAACTGTTTTTT. Its translation is CASSPFDRAVNEKLFF. This chain links TRBV18 with TRBJ1-4; 7 bases map to TRBD1. V shed 6 bases and J 4 bases; nucleotides not matched to a gene: 11. The CDR3 runs 16 residues. CDR1 and CDR2 (germline): KGHSH, LQKENI. The full variable domain, with the rest looked up from reference TRBV18 and TRBJ1-4, is NAGVMQNPRHLVRRRGQEARLRCSPMKGHSHVYWYRQLPEEGLKFMVYLQKENIIDESGMPKERFSAEFPKEGPSILRIQQVVRGDSAAYFCASSPFDRAVNEKLFFGSGTQLSVL.

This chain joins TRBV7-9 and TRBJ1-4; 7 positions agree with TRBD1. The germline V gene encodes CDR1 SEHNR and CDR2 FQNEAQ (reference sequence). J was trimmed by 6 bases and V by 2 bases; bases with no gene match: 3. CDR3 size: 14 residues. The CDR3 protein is CASSLQGGDEKLFF. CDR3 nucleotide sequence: TGTGCCAGCAGCTTACAGGGGGGCGATGAAAAACTGTTTTTT.

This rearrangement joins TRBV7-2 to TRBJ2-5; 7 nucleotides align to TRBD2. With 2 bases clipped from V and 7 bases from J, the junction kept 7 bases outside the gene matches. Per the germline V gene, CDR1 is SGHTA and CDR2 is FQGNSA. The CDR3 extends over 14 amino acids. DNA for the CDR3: TGTGCCAGCAGCTTAAGGGCGGGAGAGGGGACCCAGTACTTC. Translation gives CASSLRAGEGTQYF.

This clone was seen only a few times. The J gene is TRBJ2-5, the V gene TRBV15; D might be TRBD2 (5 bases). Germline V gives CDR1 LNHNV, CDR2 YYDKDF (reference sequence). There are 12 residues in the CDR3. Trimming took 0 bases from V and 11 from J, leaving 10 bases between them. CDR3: CATSRDRRTQYF. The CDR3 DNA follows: TGTGCCACCAGCAGAGACCGGAGGACTCAGTACTTC. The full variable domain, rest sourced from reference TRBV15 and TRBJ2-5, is DAMVIQNPRYQVTQFGKPVTLSCSQTLNHNVMYWYQQKSSQAPKLLFHYYDKDFNNEADTPDNFQSRRPNTSFCFLDIRSPGLGDTAMYLCATSRDRRTQYFGPGTRLLVL.

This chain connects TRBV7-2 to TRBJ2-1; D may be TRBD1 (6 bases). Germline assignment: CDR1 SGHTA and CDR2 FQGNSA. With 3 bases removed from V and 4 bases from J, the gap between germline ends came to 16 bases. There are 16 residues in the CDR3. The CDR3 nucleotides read TGTGCCAGCAGCTTCCGGACAGATCCCCTTTACAATGAGCAGTTCTTC. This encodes CASSFRTDPLYNEQFF.

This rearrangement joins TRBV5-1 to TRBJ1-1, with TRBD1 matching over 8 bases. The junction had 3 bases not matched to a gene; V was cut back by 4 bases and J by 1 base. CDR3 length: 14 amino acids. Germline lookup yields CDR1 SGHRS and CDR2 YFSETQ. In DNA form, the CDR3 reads TGCGCCAGCAGCCAGGGGGCAGCGAACACTGAAGCTTTCTTT. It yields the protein CASSQGAANTEAFF.

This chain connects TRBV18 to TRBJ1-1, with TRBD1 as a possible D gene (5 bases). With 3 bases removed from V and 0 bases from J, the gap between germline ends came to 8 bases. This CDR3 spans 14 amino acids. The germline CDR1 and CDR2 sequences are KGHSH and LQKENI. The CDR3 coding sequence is TGTGCCAGCTCACCCCAGGGTTTGAACACTGAAGCTTTCTTT. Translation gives CASSPQGLNTEAFF.

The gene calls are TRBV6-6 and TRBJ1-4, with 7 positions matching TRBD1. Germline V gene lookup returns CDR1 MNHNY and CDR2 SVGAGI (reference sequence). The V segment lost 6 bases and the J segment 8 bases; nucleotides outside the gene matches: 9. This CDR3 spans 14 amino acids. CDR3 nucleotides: TGTGCCAGCAGGTCCGGGACAGAGACCGAAAAACTGTTTTTT. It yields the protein CASRSGTETEKLFF.

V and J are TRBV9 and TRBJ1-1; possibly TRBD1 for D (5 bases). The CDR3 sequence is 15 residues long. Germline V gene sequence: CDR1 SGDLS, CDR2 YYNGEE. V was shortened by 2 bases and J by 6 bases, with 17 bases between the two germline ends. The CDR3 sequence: CASSVGGDELAEAFF. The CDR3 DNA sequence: TGTGCCAGCAGCGTTGGAGGGGACGAGTTGGCTGAAGCTTTCTTT.

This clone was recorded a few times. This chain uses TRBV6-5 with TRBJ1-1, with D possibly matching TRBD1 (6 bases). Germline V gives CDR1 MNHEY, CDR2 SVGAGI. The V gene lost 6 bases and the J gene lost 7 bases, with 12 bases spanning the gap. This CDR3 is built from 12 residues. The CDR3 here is CASSPRGIEAFF. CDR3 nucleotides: TGTGCCAGCAGCCCAAGGGGGATTGAAGCTTTCTTT.

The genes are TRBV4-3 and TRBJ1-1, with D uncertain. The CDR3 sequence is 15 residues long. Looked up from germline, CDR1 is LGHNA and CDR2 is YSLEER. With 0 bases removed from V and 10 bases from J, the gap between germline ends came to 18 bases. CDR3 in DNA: TGCGCCAGCAGCCAAGATCCCGCACGCCGGGATGGAGCTTTCTTT. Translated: CASSQDPARRDGAFF.